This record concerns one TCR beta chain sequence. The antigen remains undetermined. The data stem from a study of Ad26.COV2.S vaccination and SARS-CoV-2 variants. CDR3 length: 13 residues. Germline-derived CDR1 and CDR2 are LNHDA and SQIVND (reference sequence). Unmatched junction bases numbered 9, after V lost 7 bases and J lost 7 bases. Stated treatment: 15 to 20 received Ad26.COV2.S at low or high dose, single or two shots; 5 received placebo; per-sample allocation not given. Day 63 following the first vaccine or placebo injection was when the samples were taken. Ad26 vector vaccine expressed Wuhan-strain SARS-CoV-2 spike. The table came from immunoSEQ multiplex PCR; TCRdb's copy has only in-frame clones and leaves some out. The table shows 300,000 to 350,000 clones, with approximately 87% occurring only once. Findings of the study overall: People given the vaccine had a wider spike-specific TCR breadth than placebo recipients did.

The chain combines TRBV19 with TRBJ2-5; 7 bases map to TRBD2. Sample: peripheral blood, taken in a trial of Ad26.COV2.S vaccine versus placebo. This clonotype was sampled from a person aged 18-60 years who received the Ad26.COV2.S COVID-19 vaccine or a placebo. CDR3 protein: CASNMAGVGTQYF. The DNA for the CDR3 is TGTGCCAGTAATATGGCGGGGGTGGGGACCCAGTACTTC.